The 30 T cell receptor beta chains listed next were all sequenced from one sample in a study of vaccination and CD4 T cells after COVID-19. No cognate antigen is known for these TCRs. Sequencing of DNA taken from cultured CD4+ T cells relied on the Oncomine TCR Beta short-read assay. One entry per CDR3 protein results from TCRdb running MiXCR on the PCR reads. The sample lists about 14,000 distinct CDR3 sequences, over 50% seen once, with under 20% in the top ten. Treatment specified: approximately nine-day PBMC culture with coronavirus spike peptide pools or control peptides (ViraFEST assay). Here the sequenced sample was cultured CD4+ T cells from blood, taken after SARS-CoV-2 vaccination. All receptors come from a human donor with COVID-19.

The chain couples TRBV6-1 to TRBJ1-3; possible D gene TRBD1, 6 bases. This CDR3 region has 13 residues. V shed 8 bases and J shed 2 bases, with 10 bases lying between them. CDR1 and CDR2 (germline): MNHNS, SASEGT. CDR3 in amino acids: CASSEGAGNTIYF. DNA of the CDR3: TGTGCCAGCTCCGAGGGGGCTGGAAACACCATATATTTT.

The DNA for the CDR3 is TGTGCCAGCAGCGTTTGGTCCGGGTTAGCCAAAAACATTCAGTACTTC. Residues: CASSVWSGLAKNIQYF. This chain links TRBV7-2 with TRBJ2-4; D not certain. The CDR3 is 16 residues long. Trimming cost V 5 bases and J 0 bases, with 14 bases left between them. Germline V gene data show CDR1 as SGHTA and CDR2 as FQGNSA.

The chain links TRBV6-5 to TRBJ1-6; D remains ambiguous. Germline V gene data show CDR1 as MNHEY and CDR2 as SVGAGI. The CDR3 consists of 16 residues. The V end was cut by 1 base, the J end by 4 bases, with 11 bases between. The CDR3 DNA reads TGTGCCAGCAGTTACTTCGCACAAGTTTATAATTCACCCCTCCACTTT. It encodes CASSYFAQVYNSPLHF.

This clonotype has only a few counts. V gene TRBV20-1 combines with J gene TRBJ2-7, with 7 bases identical to TRBD1. CDR1 and CDR2 (germline): DFQATT, SNEGSKA (reference sequence). The CDR3 is made up of 14 amino acids. With V trimmed by 3 bases and J by 4 bases, 9 bases remained unmatched. The CDR3 DNA reads TGCAGTGCTAGCCGACCGGGACAGCATTACGAGCAGTACTTC. Translated, it gives CSASRPGQHYEQYF.

J is TRBJ2-7 and V is TRBV20-1; no reliable D call. There are 12 residues in the CDR3. The germline V gene has CDR1 DFQATT and CDR2 SNEGSKA (reference sequence). CDR3 loop: CSTSRNTYEQYF. For the CDR3, the DNA is TGCAGCACTTCCAGGAACACCTACGAGCAGTACTTC.

This clonotype was counted between two and nine times. V usage is TRBV6-1 and J usage is TRBJ1-2; 7 nucleotides align to TRBD1. Trimming removed 0 bases from V and 8 bases from J; junction bases left unmatched: 3. The CDR3 spans 13 residues. Germline V gene data show CDR1 as MNHNS and CDR2 as SASEGT. The chain's CDR3 is CASSEAGGDGYTF. In DNA, the CDR3 is TGTGCCAGCAGTGAAGCAGGGGGCGACGGCTACACCTTC.

This chain links TRBV28 with TRBJ1-1; D gene ambiguous. This CDR3 is 13 amino acids long. V lost 3 bases, J lost 11 bases, and 16 bases lay in between. Germline assignment: CDR1 MDHEN and CDR2 SYDVKM. CDR3 sequence reads: CASSFVNAPRAFF. The CDR3 DNA reads TGTGCCAGCAGTTTCGTAAATGCCCCCCGGGCTTTCTTT.

V is TRBV20-1 and J is TRBJ2-5; D perhaps matches TRBD2 (7 bases). The CDR3 loop spans 14 amino acids. V was trimmed by 6 bases and J by 5 bases, leaving 19 bases between them. Looked up from germline, CDR1 is DFQATT and CDR2 is SNEGSKA (reference sequence). The CDR3 region is CSADGRETGETQYF. In DNA form, the CDR3 reads TGCAGTGCGGATGGGAGGGAGACAGGCGAGACCCAGTACTTC.

The chain joins TRBV2 to TRBJ1-6; 7 bases map to TRBD1. V trimming: 6 bases; J trimming: 6 bases; junction bases outside the gene matches: 8. The CDR3 is made up of 15 amino acids. Germline V CDR1 and CDR2: SNHLY, FYNNEI. The CDR3 reads CASSAQGPFNSPLHF. The CDR3 region has the DNA TGTGCCAGCAGCGCACAGGGGCCGTTTAATTCACCCCTCCACTTT.

The J gene is TRBJ2-3, the V gene TRBV5-1; D unclear. Germline CDR1 reads SGHRS; CDR2 reads YFSETQ. V gave up 2 bases and J gave up 2 bases, with 12 bases separating them. The CDR3 consists of 15 residues. This chain's CDR3 is CASSLSPLNTDTQYF. Here the CDR3 DNA reads TGCGCCAGCAGCTTATCCCCTCTAAACACAGATACGCAGTATTTT.

This chain joins TRBV19 and TRBJ2-7; 9 bases are a match to TRBD2. With V trimmed by 5 bases and J by 7 bases, 18 bases remained unmatched. This CDR3 has 17 amino acids. The V gene's germline CDR1 is LNHDA and CDR2 SQIVND (reference sequence). In DNA, the CDR3 is TGTGCCAGTAGTGCCGGAGGGGCTAGCGGGGTTGGGAGGGAGCAGTACTTC. Residues: CASSAGGASGVGREQYF.

This chain uses TRBV3-1 with TRBJ2-5; possible D gene TRBD2, 6 bases. CDR1 and CDR2 from the germline V gene are LGHDT and YNNKEL (reference sequence). The CDR3 sequence is 15 residues long. Trimming stripped 4 bases from V and 1 base from J, with 13 bases between. This chain's CDR3 is CASSPLPRGQETQYF. CDR3 DNA sequence: TGTGCCAGCAGCCCACTTCCGCGGGGCCAAGAGACCCAGTACTTC.

The chain combines TRBV20-1 with TRBJ2-5, with 7 positions matching TRBD2. With 0 bases clipped from V and 5 bases from J, the junction kept 9 bases outside the gene matches. The CDR3 has 15 amino acids. Germline CDR1 DFQATT, CDR2 SNEGSKA (reference sequence). The CDR3 is CSARELASWGETQYF. CDR3 DNA: TGCAGTGCTAGAGAACTAGCGAGCTGGGGTGAGACCCAGTACTTC.

The chain employs TRBV2 and TRBJ2-7; D gene ambiguous. The ends were cut back, 4 bases at V and 2 bases at J, with 9 bases in the middle. The CDR3 extends over 13 amino acids. Per germline, CDR1 SNHLY and CDR2 FYNNEI. The CDR3: CASSVKTPYEQYF. CDR3 nucleotide sequence: TGTGCCAGCAGTGTTAAGACGCCCTACGAGCAGTACTTC.

CDR3 region: CASSKRLF. The CDR3 nucleotides are TGTGCCAGCAGCAAAAGACTGTTC. The chain couples TRBV21-1 to TRBJ2-7. TRBV21-1 is assigned pseudogene status. The CDR3 length is 8 residues.

This clonotype turned up a few times. The chain combines TRBV7-9 with TRBJ2-2; maybe TRBD1 (6 bases). V was trimmed by 3 bases and J by 4 bases, leaving 9 bases between them. Germline CDR1 SEHNR, CDR2 FQNEAQ (reference sequence). The CDR3 is 14 amino acids. The chain's CDR3 is CASSFRGPTGELFF. The CDR3 nucleotides are TGTGCCAGCAGCTTCAGGGGACCCACCGGGGAGCTGTTTTTT.

This clonotype is medium-sized within its sample. The chain combines TRBV20-1 with TRBJ2-2; TRBD2 matches 8 bases. Germline V gene data show CDR1 as DFQATT and CDR2 as SNEGSKA (reference sequence). V shed 4 bases and J 6 bases; nucleotides not matched to a gene: 4. There are 13 residues in the CDR3. In nucleotides, the CDR3 is TGCAGTGCTAAACCGGGAGGGGCCGGGGAGCTGTTTTTT. It encodes CSAKPGGAGELFF.

This chain's CDR3 is CASSFQGGDYGYTF. In DNA, the CDR3 is TGTGCCAGCAGCTTCCAGGGAGGGGACTATGGCTACACCTTC. The V and J genes are TRBV7-2 and TRBJ1-2; TRBD1 is a possible D gene (5 bases). CDR3 length: 14 amino acids. CDR1 and CDR2 from the germline V gene are SGHTA and FQGNSA. The V end lost 3 bases, the J end lost 3 bases, and 11 bases lay between the germline ends.

This chain joins TRBV5-4 and TRBJ2-3; TRBD2 matches at 7 bases. Looked up from germline, CDR1 is SGHNT and CDR2 is YYREEE (reference sequence). Germline trimming cut 4 bases from V and 4 bases from J; bases unmatched to any gene: 6. This CDR3 comprises 14 residues. CDR3 sequence: CASSIGLVPDTQYF. DNA of the CDR3: TGTGCCAGCAGCATCGGACTAGTACCAGATACGCAGTATTTT.

This clonotype was detected only a few times. J is TRBJ2-5 and V is TRBV7-2; TRBD2 aligns across 14 bases. CDR3 size: 18 residues. CDR1 is SGHTA, CDR2 FQGNSA, per germline. With 11 bases clipped from V and 1 base from J, the junction kept 15 bases outside the gene matches. Written as DNA, the CDR3 is TGTGCCGGTGGACGTGGACTAGCGGGGGGCCGACCCCAAGAGACCCAGTACTTC. This gives the protein CAGGRGLAGGRPQETQYF.

The chain links TRBV12-3 or TRBV12-4 to TRBJ1-2, with no clear D. Trimming took 3 bases from V and 8 from J, leaving 4 bases between them. The CDR3 is 10 amino acids. The CDR3 DNA follows: TGTGCCAGCAGTTTTCGGGGCTACACCTTC. Its translation is CASSFRGYTF.

The chain uses TRBV5-1 and TRBJ2-3, with 8 bases identical to TRBD1. The CDR3 sequence is 15 residues long. The ends lost 0 bases at V and 1 base at J; junction bases unmatched: 1. In germline, CDR1 is SGHRS, CDR2 YFSETQ. CDR3 sequence (DNA): TGCGCCAGCAGCTTGGCGGACAGGGGCACAGATACGCAGTATTTT. It is translated as CASSLADRGTDTQYF.

The V call is TRBV20-1, the J call TRBJ2-5; D is unclear. CDR3 length: 16 residues. Looked up from germline, CDR1 is DFQATT and CDR2 is SNEGSKA (reference sequence). Deletions cut 0 bases from V and 4 bases from J, with 18 bases between. DNA for the CDR3: TGCAGTGCTAGAGATCGGGTCACTCTCCGCCGAGAGACCCAGTACTTC. Encoded protein: CSARDRVTLRRETQYF.

V and J are TRBV7-2 and TRBJ1-5; D is unresolved. Germline-derived CDR1 and CDR2 are SGHTA and FQGNSA. V dropped 1 base and J dropped 6 bases, with 13 bases sitting between them. This CDR3 comprises 15 residues. As DNA, the CDR3 is TGTGCCAGCAGCTTAGACAGCGGGATTGGTCAGCCCCAGCATTTT. Residues: CASSLDSGIGQPQHF.

This clonotype has more than one count but fewer than ten. J is TRBJ1-2 and V is TRBV12-3 or TRBV12-4, with D unclear. The V gene lost 5 bases and the J gene lost 3 bases, with 7 bases spanning the gap. This CDR3 is built from 12 residues. In DNA, the CDR3 is TGTGCCAGCAGTCCAGCGTACTATGGCTACACCTTC. Encoded protein: CASSPAYYGYTF.

The rearrangement uses TRBV11-2 and TRBJ2-7; D is unclear. The V end lost 8 bases, the J end lost 0 bases, and 8 bases lay between the germline ends. The CDR3 loop spans 12 amino acids. The germline CDR1 and CDR2 sequences are SGHAT and FQNNGV. CDR3 residues: CASGRISYEQYF. In DNA form, the CDR3 reads TGTGCCAGCGGTAGGATCTCCTACGAGCAGTACTTC.

The V and J genes are TRBV20-1 and TRBJ1-5; 9 bases match TRBD1. Germline V gene lookup returns CDR1 DFQATT and CDR2 SNEGSKA (reference sequence). This CDR3 spans 14 amino acids. Trimming at V came to 4 bases and at J to 6 bases, leaving 7 bases not matched to a gene. The CDR3 sequence is CSATLTGGGQPQHF. CDR3 in DNA: TGCAGTGCTACCTTGACAGGGGGAGGTCAGCCCCAGCATTTT.

In this sample, this clonotype turned up a few times. The chain links TRBV6-1 to TRBJ1-5; D is undetermined. The CDR3 runs 13 residues. Germline values: CDR1 MNHNS, CDR2 SASEGT. The V gene lost 5 bases and the J gene lost 4 bases, with 9 bases spanning the gap. CDR3 sequence reads: CASSPDRNQPQHF. CDR3 nucleotide sequence: TGTGCCAGCAGTCCCGATCGAAATCAGCCCCAGCATTTT.

The chain links TRBV5-4 to TRBJ2-3, with D tentatively TRBD2 (6 bases). The CDR3 length is 15 residues. Germline CDR1 SGHNT, CDR2 YYREEE (reference sequence). V shed 4 bases and J shed 4 bases, with 16 bases lying between them. CDR3 residues: CASSTLSGSADTQYF. As DNA, the CDR3 is TGTGCCAGCAGCACACTTAGCGGTTCGGCAGATACGCAGTATTTT.

The chain joins TRBV20-1 to TRBJ2-7; D ambiguous. The germline CDR1 and CDR2 sequences are DFQATT and SNEGSKA (reference sequence). V shed 1 base and J shed 2 bases, with 9 bases lying between them. The CDR3 has 13 residues. The CDR3 nucleotides are TGCAGTGCTAGAGTCGGGCAGACCTACGAGCAGTACTTC. As protein: CSARVGQTYEQYF.